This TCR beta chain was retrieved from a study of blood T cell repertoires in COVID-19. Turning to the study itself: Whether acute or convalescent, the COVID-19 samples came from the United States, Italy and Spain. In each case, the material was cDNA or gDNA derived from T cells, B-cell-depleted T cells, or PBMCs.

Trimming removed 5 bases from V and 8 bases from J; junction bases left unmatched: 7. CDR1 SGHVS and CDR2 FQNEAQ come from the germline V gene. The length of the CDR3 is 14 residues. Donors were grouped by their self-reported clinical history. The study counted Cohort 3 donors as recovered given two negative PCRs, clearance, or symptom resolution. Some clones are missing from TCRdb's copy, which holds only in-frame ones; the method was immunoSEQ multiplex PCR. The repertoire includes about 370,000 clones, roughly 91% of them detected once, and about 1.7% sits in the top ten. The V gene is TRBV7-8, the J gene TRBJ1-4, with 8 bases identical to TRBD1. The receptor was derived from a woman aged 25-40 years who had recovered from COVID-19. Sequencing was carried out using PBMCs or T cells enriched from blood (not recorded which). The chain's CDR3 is CASSPRQGYEKLFF. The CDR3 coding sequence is TGTGCCAGCAGCCCGCGACAGGGGTACGAAAAACTGTTTTTT. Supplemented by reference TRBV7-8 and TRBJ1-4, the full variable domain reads GAGVSQSPRYKVAKRGQDVALRCDPISGHVSLFWYQQALGQGPEFLTYFQNEAQLDKSGLPSDRFFAERPEGSVSTLKIQRTQQEDSAVYLCASSPRQGYEKLFFGSGTQLSVL.